Included here is one T cell receptor beta chain sequence, with context. The sample belongs to a study of control samples from healthy donors and cancer patients. The table came from immunoSEQ multiplex PCR; TCRdb's copy has only in-frame clones and leaves some out. The table shows about 73,000 clones, with about 93% occurring only once. Germline V gene sequence: CDR1 MDHEN, CDR2 SYDVKM. This CDR3 has 14 residues. V shed 5 bases and J shed 3 bases, with 14 bases lying between them. The sequenced sample consisted of blood. The chain employs TRBV28 and TRBJ2-7; D gene unclear. The TCR originated in a woman aged 40 to 50 in good health. The CDR3 is CASSPTSDVYEQYF. CDR3 DNA sequence: TGTGCCAGCAGTCCGACGTCGGACGTCTACGAGCAGTACTTC. Drawing the rest from reference TRBV28 and TRBJ2-7, the complete variable domain is DVKVTQSSRYLVKRTGEKVFLECVQDMDHENMFWYRQDPGLGLRLIYFSYDVKMKEKGDIPEGYSVSREKKERFSLILESASTNQTSMYLCASSPTSDVYEQYFGPGTRLTVT.